This record concerns one TCR beta chain sequence. The CDR3 sequence is 15 residues long. Germline V lookup: CDR1 LNHDA, CDR2 SQIVND (reference sequence). Trimming shortened V by 3 bases and J by 3 bases, and 14 bases separated the two germline ends. This entry belongs to a study of shared clonotypes between healthy human individuals. Method: immunoSEQ multiplex PCR; TCRdb's copy keeps in-frame clones and lacks some. The sample includes over a million clones, around 78% of them seen just once. Everyone who donated was a Caucasian adult who lived in Nashville, Tennessee. Source material: memory CD4+ T cells from PBMCs. As for subset: CD45RA-negative fraction. This chain connects TRBV19 to TRBJ1-2, with D maybe TRBD1 (6 bases). This sequence originates from a man aged 18 to 29 in good health. Some clones in this sample may be carry-over from other donors' samples. DNA for the CDR3: TGTGCCAGTAGTATCTCTGGGGGCGCTGACTATGGCTACACCTTC. Amino acids: CASSISGGADYGYTF. The full variable domain, completed using reference TRBV19 and TRBJ1-2, is DGGITQSPKYLFRKEGQNVTLSCEQNLNHDAMYWYRQDPGQGLRLIYYSQIVNDFQKGDIAEGYSVSREKKESFPLTVTSAQKNPTAFYLCASSISGGADYGYTFGSGTRLTVV.